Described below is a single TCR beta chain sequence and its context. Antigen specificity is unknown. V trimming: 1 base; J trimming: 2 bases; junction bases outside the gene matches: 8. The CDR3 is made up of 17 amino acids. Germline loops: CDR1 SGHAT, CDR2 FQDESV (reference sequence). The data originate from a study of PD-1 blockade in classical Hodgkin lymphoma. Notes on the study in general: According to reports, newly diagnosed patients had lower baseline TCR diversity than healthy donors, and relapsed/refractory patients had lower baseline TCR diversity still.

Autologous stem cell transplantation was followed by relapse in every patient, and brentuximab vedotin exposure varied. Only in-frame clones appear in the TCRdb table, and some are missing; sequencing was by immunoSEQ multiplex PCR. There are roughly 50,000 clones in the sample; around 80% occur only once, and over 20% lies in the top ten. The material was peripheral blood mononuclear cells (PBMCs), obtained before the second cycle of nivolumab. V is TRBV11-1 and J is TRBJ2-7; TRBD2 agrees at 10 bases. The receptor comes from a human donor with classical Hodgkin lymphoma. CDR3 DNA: TGTGCCAGCAGCTTAGGATTGTCAGCGGGAGGGACCTACGAGCAGTACTTC. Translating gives CASSLGLSAGGTYEQYF.